Below are 22 T cell receptor beta chains sequenced from a single sample in a study of identical twins (dated by TCRdb to 2016 to 2017). Library prep was done by 5' RACE. TCRdb names Illumina HiSeq 2000 as the instrument used. TCRdb trimmed the raw reads at Q25, called clones with MiXCR and kept productive beta chains. Each entry is one CDR3 protein sequence, shown with its most common DNA and genes. The sample yields 500,000 to 550,000 distinct CDR3 sequences; about a fifth were counted once. The ten largest make up around 0.48% of the sample. This sample was shared with a second study, whose subject was yellow fever vaccine responses in identical twins.

The sample was CD4+ T cells sorted from blood. The receptors come from a woman aged 18-29 years in good health.

This chain joins TRBV14 and TRBJ2-1; D call uncertain. Germline loops: CDR1 SGHDN, CDR2 FVKESK. V was pared by 0 bases and J by 2 bases, with 11 bases between. The CDR3 sequence is 16 residues long. DNA for the CDR3: TGTGCCAGCAGCCAAGATCGAGTCGGAGCCTACAATGAGCAGTTCTTC. This translates into CASSQDRVGAYNEQFF.

This chain uses TRBV5-1 with TRBJ2-6, with TRBD1 matching over 9 bases. V shed 4 bases, J shed 3 bases, and the junction held 8 bases outside the gene matches. The CDR3 sequence is 17 residues long. CDR1 and CDR2 (germline): SGHRS, YFSETQ. The CDR3 DNA reads as TGCGCCAGCAGCCTAGGACAGGGGAACGGTGGGGCCAACGTCCTGACTTTC. Translation gives CASSLGQGNGGANVLTF.

The rearrangement uses TRBV12-3 or TRBV12-4 and TRBJ2-3; TRBD2 aligns across 9 bases. J gave up 0 bases and V 5 bases, and 6 bases lay outside the gene matches. The CDR3 is made up of 16 amino acids. The CDR3 nucleotides read TGTGCCAGCAGTGGGGGTAGCGGGAGTAGCACAGATACGCAGTATTTT. Translating it yields CASSGGSGSSTDTQYF.

This clonotype was found many times. The chain recombines TRBV12-3 or TRBV12-4 with TRBJ1-2; D is unresolved. Trimming cost V 5 bases and J 4 bases, with 8 bases left between them. The CDR3 covers 12 residues. The CDR3 loop reads CASSPVGYGYTF. The CDR3 region has the DNA TGTGCCAGCAGTCCAGTAGGCTATGGCTACACCTTC.

This clonotype was recorded a few times. The J gene is TRBJ2-5, the V gene TRBV2, with D maybe TRBD2 (5 bases). V dropped 6 bases and J dropped 1 base, with 15 bases sitting between them. Germline CDR1 is SNHLY and CDR2 is FYNNEI. The CDR3 sequence is 15 residues long. The CDR3 loop reads CASRRPGSVQETQYF. In DNA, the CDR3 is TGTGCCAGCAGACGACCGGGATCAGTCCAAGAGACCCAGTACTTC.

This clonotype was detected a few times. The chain is built from TRBV12-3 or TRBV12-4 and TRBJ1-1, with 12 bases lining up with TRBD1. Trimming took 8 bases from V and 0 from J; bases not matched to a gene: 7. This CDR3 region has 16 residues. The CDR3 DNA reads TGTGCCAGCCAAGAAGGGGACAGGGGGCTGAACACTGAAGCTTTCTTT. As protein: CASQEGDRGLNTEAFF.

As to this clonotype: A junction boundary mismatches the germline segment, possibly from a read error. The chain uses TRBV5-6 and TRBJ2-6; D might be TRBD2 (6 bases). Germline CDR1 SGHDT, CDR2 YYEEEE. The CDR3 is made up of 15 amino acids. Here the CDR3 reads CASTRRGTGANVLTF. DNA of the CDR3: TGTGCTAGCACCCGCCGGGGGACTGGGGCCAACGTCCTGACTTTC. The whole variable domain, filled in from reference TRBV5-6 and TRBJ2-6, reads DAGVTQSPTHLIKTRGQQVTLRCSPKSGHDTVSWYQQALGQGPQFIFQYYEEEERQRGNFPDRFSGHQFPNYSSELNVNALLLGDSALYLCASTRRGTGANVLTFGAGSRLTVL.

This clonotype came up a few times. The chain couples TRBV3-1 to TRBJ1-1; 9 bases match TRBD1. Looked up from germline, CDR1 is LGHDT and CDR2 is YNNKEL (reference sequence). V was pared by 4 bases and J by 3 bases, with 6 bases of the junction left unmatched. CDR3 length: 15 residues. The CDR3, as DNA: TGTGCCAGCAGCCGGACAGGGGTGTATGACACTGAAGCTTTCTTT. Encoded protein: CASSRTGVYDTEAFF.

The chain links TRBV7-8 to TRBJ1-1, with D perhaps matching TRBD1 (5 bases). The CDR3 extends over 17 amino acids. Germline V gene sequence: CDR1 SGHVS, CDR2 FQNEAQ. V lost 1 base to trimming and J lost 0 bases, with 15 bases between them. The CDR3 reads CASSLGRPGRLNTEAFF. The CDR3 DNA is TGTGCCAGCAGCTTAGGACGACCGGGACGGCTGAACACTGAAGCTTTCTTT. Full variable domain (outside the CDR3, taken from reference TRBV7-8 and TRBJ1-1): GAGVSQSPRYKVAKRGQDVALRCDPISGHVSLFWYQQALGQGPEFLTYFQNEAQLDKSGLPSDRFFAERPEGSVSTLKIQRTQQEDSAVYLCASSLGRPGRLNTEAFFGQGTRLTVV.

The chain carries TRBV5-1 and TRBJ1-2; D is undetermined. Germline CDR1 reads SGHRS; CDR2 reads YFSETQ. CDR3 length: 14 residues. Trimming removed 3 bases at V and 2 bases at J, with 11 bases between. In DNA, the CDR3 is TGCGCCAGCAGCTCTTTTTCGGACAACTATGGCTACACCTTC. Translation gives CASSSFSDNYGYTF.

The V and J genes are TRBV7-8 and TRBJ2-1; D remains ambiguous. This CDR3 contains 16 residues. The germline V gene encodes CDR1 SGHVS and CDR2 FQNEAQ. V was trimmed by 2 bases and J by 7 bases, leaving 18 bases between them. Here the CDR3 DNA reads TGTGCCAGCAGCTTATTCGGCCCCCTCGGGTCGAATGAGCAGTTCTTC. Translating gives CASSLFGPLGSNEQFF. The complete variable domain, with remaining parts taken from reference TRBV7-8 and TRBJ2-1, reads GAGVSQSPRYKVAKRGQDVALRCDPISGHVSLFWYQQALGQGPEFLTYFQNEAQLDKSGLPSDRFFAERPEGSVSTLKIQRTQQEDSAVYLCASSLFGPLGSNEQFFGPGTRLTVL.

This clonotype has just a few counts. Relative to the germline gene, one junction end is altered; a read error may explain this. V is TRBV7-2 and J is TRBJ2-1; 10 bases map to TRBD2. Germline values: CDR1 SGHTA, CDR2 FQGNSA. This CDR3 is 15 amino acids long. The CDR3 is CASSLNVITSGITVF. The CDR3 DNA reads TGTGCCAGCAGCTTAAACGTAATCACTAGCGGGATCACGGTCTTC.

The chain links TRBV19 to TRBJ2-1; 12 bases are a match to TRBD2. The CDR3 runs to 15 residues. Germline V gene data show CDR1 as LNHDA and CDR2 as SQIVND (reference sequence). With V trimmed by 1 base and J by 8 bases, 3 bases remained unmatched. The CDR3 region is CASSIGPSGRDEQFF. The CDR3 DNA is TGTGCCAGTAGTATAGGTCCTAGCGGGAGGGATGAGCAGTTCTTC. Together with reference TRBV19 and TRBJ2-1, the CDR3 gives the full variable domain: DGGITQSPKYLFRKEGQNVTLSCEQNLNHDAMYWYRQDPGQGLRLIYYSQIVNDFQKGDIAEGYSVSREKKESFPLTVTSAQKNPTAFYLCASSIGPSGRDEQFFGPGTRLTVL.

The chain is built from TRBV28 and TRBJ2-3; 8 bases fit TRBD1. The CDR3 length is 14 residues. The ends lost 7 bases at V and 8 bases at J; junction bases unmatched: 11. Germline CDR1 and CDR2: MDHEN and SYDVKM. The CDR3 sequence: CASMPGQARGTQYF. The CDR3 bases are TGTGCCAGCATGCCGGGACAGGCACGGGGTACGCAGTATTTT.

This clonotype occurred a few times. The CDR3, as DNA: TGTGCCAGCAGCGCACAGCTAGCGGGGACCCGTGAGAACACTGAAGCTTTCTTT. Protein sequence: CASSAQLAGTRENTEAFF. The rearrangement links TRBV9 to TRBJ1-1; D is possibly TRBD1 (5 bases). This CDR3 contains 18 residues. CDR1 and CDR2 from the germline V gene are SGDLS and YYNGEE. Trimming removed 3 bases from V and 1 base from J, with 22 bases in between.

This clonotype was seen a few times. The chain has TRBV20-1 and TRBJ2-3; D gene uncertain. V shed 3 bases and J shed 2 bases, with 9 bases lying between them. The germline V gene encodes CDR1 DFQATT and CDR2 SNEGSKA (reference sequence). The CDR3 is 13 residues long. DNA for the CDR3: TGCAGTGCTAGTAGGGTCTTCACAGATACGCAGTATTTT. It yields the protein CSASRVFTDTQYF.

V usage is TRBV6-1 and J usage is TRBJ2-3, with a tentative D call TRBD1 (6 bases). The ends were cut back, 4 bases at V and 10 bases at J, with 12 bases in the middle. CDR3 length: 12 residues. Per germline, CDR1 MNHNS and CDR2 SASEGT. The CDR3 coding sequence is TGTGCCAGCAGTGTTACAGGGTATGCGCAGTATTTT. This translates into CASSVTGYAQYF.

The chain has TRBV6-5 and TRBJ2-3, with 10 bases matching TRBD2. This CDR3 has 15 amino acids. V was clipped by 2 bases and J by 7 bases; unmatched bases: 6. Per germline, CDR1 MNHEY and CDR2 SVGAGI. CDR3 in amino acids: CASSYGAGGLNTQYF. DNA for the CDR3: TGTGCCAGCAGTTACGGAGCGGGAGGGTTAAATACGCAGTATTTT.

This clonotype was observed a handful of times. This rearrangement joins TRBV20-1 to TRBJ2-7; possible D gene TRBD1, 6 bases. The germline V gene encodes CDR1 DFQATT and CDR2 SNEGSKA (reference sequence). This CDR3 is 11 amino acids long. V lost 6 bases and J 7 bases, leaving 13 bases between the germline ends. DNA of the CDR3: TGCAGTGCCGGCATAGACAGGGAGCAGTACGTC. It encodes CSAGIDREQYV.

The chain joins TRBV20-1 to TRBJ2-7; tentatively, D is TRBD1 (5 bases). The germline V gene has CDR1 DFQATT and CDR2 SNEGSKA (reference sequence). V gave up 0 bases and J gave up 0 bases, with 15 bases separating them. This CDR3 comprises 16 residues. CDR3 nucleotide sequence: TGCAGTGCTAGAGATACCCAGGGAAAGACCTCCTACGAGCAGTACGTC. This codes for CSARDTQGKTSYEQYV.

This clonotype was counted between two and nine times. This chain links TRBV29-1 with TRBJ2-3, with D tentatively TRBD2 (6 bases). CDR3 size: 13 residues. V lost 8 bases and J 2 bases, leaving 14 bases between the germline ends. The germline CDR1 and CDR2 sequences are SQVTM and ANQGSEA. The CDR3 DNA is TGCAGCCTCCTGGCGGGGACCACAGATACGCAGTATTTT. Its protein product is CSLLAGTTDTQYF.

The table lists this clonotype with a few counts. This chain uses TRBV12-3 or TRBV12-4 with TRBJ2-2; a weak D match, TRBD2 (6 bases). The CDR3 loop spans 15 amino acids. The V and J ends lost 6 bases and 5 bases respectively, with 16 bases between them. The CDR3 sequence is CASSLSLGGTGELFF. CDR3 sequence (DNA): TGTGCCAGCAGCCTTAGCTTGGGGGGTACCGGGGAGCTGTTTTTT.